These T cell receptor beta chains were read from a single sample in a study of graft-versus-host responses after intestinal transplantation. Repertoires were generated with immunoSEQ multiplex PCR, while TCRdb's copy carries only in-frame clones and drops some. This sample has 10,000 to 15,000 clones, with roughly 33% found just once. Sequencing was performed on alloreactive CD8+ T cells from a mixed lymphocyte reaction culture, taken before intestinal transplant. All receptors derive from a human patient who received an intestinal transplant. CDR3s include the opening cysteine and the closing phenylalanine or tryptophan. A D gene is named only where the DNA matches it firmly. The size of a clone is reported for some rows only, either as once, few or many, or as a class for expanded clones.

V gene,J gene,clone size,CDR3 length,D gene,CDR3 protein,CDR3 DNA
TRBV10-3,TRBJ1-2,NA,12,NA,CATGKRYYGYTF,TGTGCCACTGGGAAGCGATACTATGGCTACACCTTC
TRBV28,TRBJ2-7,few,14,TRBD2,CASSLMGGSYEQYF,TGTGCCAGCAGTTTGATGGGAGGGTCGTACGAGCAGTACTTC
TRBV11-1,TRBJ1-4,NA,13,NA,CASSYRVNEKLFF,TGTGCCAGCAGCTACAGGGTTAATGAAAAACTGTTTTTT
TRBV4-1,TRBJ2-3,medium-sized,16,NA,CASSRELGDLLASQYF,TGCGCCAGCAGCCGTGAGCTAGGGGATCTACTAGCTTCGCAGTATTTT
TRBV19,TRBJ1-1,NA,16,TRBD1,CASSMFGTGEYTEAFF,TGTGCCAGTAGTATGTTTGGGACAGGGGAATACACTGAAGCTTTCTTT
TRBV5-1,TRBJ2-7,few,15,TRBD1,CASSVLPGQSLEQYF,TGCGCCAGCAGCGTCCTTCCGGGACAGAGTTTGGAGCAGTACTTC
TRBV11-2,TRBJ2-3,NA,18,NA,CASSFLFSGYSSTDTQYF,TGTGCCAGCAGCTTTCTCTTTAGTGGGTATAGCAGCACAGATACGCAGTATTTT
TRBV6-5,TRBJ2-7,few,11,NA,CASRSSYEQYF,TGTGCCAGCAGAAGCAGCTACGAGCAGTACTTC
TRBV6-5,TRBJ1-4,NA,15,NA,CASSSQRWGKEKLFF,TGTGCCAGCAGTTCACAGCGCTGGGGGAAGGAAAAACTGTTTTTT
TRBV6-1,TRBJ2-7,NA,12,NA,CASRSGAREQYF,TGTGCCAGCAGGTCGGGAGCTCGAGAGCAGTACTTC
TRBV19,TRBJ1-2,NA,15,TRBD1,CASNWDSLIGYGYTF,TGTGCCAGTAATTGGGACAGCCTAATTGGCTATGGCTACACCTTC
TRBV27,TRBJ2-7,NA,13,TRBD1,CASRWTGSYEQYF,TGTGCCAGCAGGTGGACAGGTTCCTACGAGCAGTACTTC
TRBV7-6,TRBJ2-6,NA,18,NA,CASSLAPGDFSGANVLTF,TGTGCCAGCAGCTTAGCTCCAGGGGATTTTTCTGGGGCCAACGTCCTGACTTTC
TRBV12-5,TRBJ1-2,NA,12,TRBD1,CASGHRGNGYTF,TGTGCTAGTGGTCACAGGGGGAATGGCTACACCTTC